This T cell receptor beta chain appears in the sequencing data of a study of chemoradiotherapy in HPV16-positive cancers. Measured with immunoSEQ multiplex PCR; TCRdb has only the in-frame clones, and not every one. The table records roughly 2,900 clones, roughly 90% of them present only once. Per germline, CDR1 SQVTM and CDR2 ANQGSEA. This CDR3 region has 15 residues. V was clipped by 1 base and J by 6 bases, with 18 bases between them. This clonotype was obtained from a human donor with HPV-associated anogenital cancer. The sample in question was tumor tissue, obtained from a patient who underwent chemoradiotherapy. The V and J genes are TRBV29-1 and TRBJ1-1; D gene uncertain. The DNA for the CDR3 is TGCAGCGTTGAAGCTGAGAGGCTCCTAGGTTCTGAAGCTTTCTTT. This gives the protein CSVEAERLLGSEAFF. The variable domain in full, completed from reference TRBV29-1 and TRBJ1-1, reads SAVISQKPSRDICQRGTSLTIQCQVDSQVTMMFWYRQQPGQSLTLIATANQGSEATYESGFVIDKFPISRPNLTFSTLTVSNMSPEDSSIYLCSVEAERLLGSEAFFGQGTRLTVV.